The rows below give T cell receptor beta chains drawn from one sample of a study of glioma-infiltrating T cells after dendritic cell vaccination. TCRdb's copy holds only in-frame clones and misses some; the assay was immunoSEQ multiplex PCR. The table records around 87,000 clones, 83% of them present only once. Sequencing used blood, obtained after dendritic cell vaccination. Every receptor here comes from a human donor with glioblastoma. Both conserved end residues are part of each CDR3. The D gene is left open where the match is weak. Some rows mark clone size as missing; the rest say once, few, many or name a class of expanded clone.

D gene | clone size | CDR3 length | J gene | V gene | CDR3 protein | CDR3 DNA
TRBD1 | NA | 18 | TRBJ1-2 | TRBV2 | CASTSSRDSLYLGYGYTF | TGTGCCAGCACCTCGTCCAGGGACAGCTTATATCTTGGCTATGGCTACACCTTC
TRBD1 | NA | 15 | TRBJ2-5 | TRBV5-4 | CASSATTWTGETQYF | TGTGCCAGCAGCGCCACTACCTGGACAGGGGAGACCCAGTACTTC
NA | NA | 13 | TRBJ1-5 | TRBV6-1 | CASSDRGRQPQHF | TGTGCCAGCAGTGATCGGGGGAGGCAGCCCCAGCATTTT
NA | NA | 15 | TRBJ1-2 | TRBV4-2 | CASSPPEVGNYGYTF | TGTGCCAGCAGCCCTCCCGAGGTGGGTAACTATGGCTACACCTTC
NA | NA | 14 | TRBJ1-1 | TRBV27 | CASSLSQMNTEAFF | TGTGCCAGCAGTTTGTCACAGATGAACACTGAAGCTTTCTTT
NA | NA | 15 | TRBJ1-5 | TRBV15 | CATSTGGQKNQPQHF | TGTGCCACCAGCACGGGCGGACAGAAGAATCAGCCCCAGCATTTT
TRBD1 | NA | 14 | TRBJ1-3 | TRBV9 | CASSAGGSGNTIYF | TGTGCCAGCAGCGCAGGGGGCTCTGGAAACACCATATATTTT
NA | NA | 13 | TRBJ2-3 | TRBV18 | CASSMRGGDTQYF | TGTGCCAGCTCAATGAGGGGAGGAGATACGCAGTATTTT
TRBD1 | NA | 14 | TRBJ1-6 | TRBV30 | CAWSVQGQNSPLHF | TGTGCCTGGAGTGTACAGGGGCAAAATTCACCCCTCCACTTT
TRBD2 | NA | 15 | TRBJ2-5 | TRBV7-3 | CASSLEGLAEETQYF | TGTGCCAGCAGCCTCGAAGGACTAGCGGAAGAGACCCAGTACTTC
TRBD2 | few | 15 | TRBJ2-7 | TRBV5-1 | CASRERGGPTYEQYF | TGCGCCAGCAGGGAGCGGGGCGGCCCCACCTACGAGCAGTACTTC
NA | NA | 15 | TRBJ2-3 | TRBV11-2 | CASSLDGRGTDTQYF | TGTGCCAGCAGCTTAGACGGCAGGGGCACAGATACGCAGTATTTT
TRBD1 | NA | 15 | TRBJ1-4 | TRBV7-9 | CASSFTGTGFEKLFF | TGTGCCAGCAGCTTTACCGGGACAGGGTTTGAAAAACTGTTTTTT
TRBD1 | NA | 15 | TRBJ1-2 | TRBV5-1 | CASSLRTGDPYGYTF | TGCGCCAGCAGCCTCAGAACAGGGGATCCCTATGGCTACACCTTC
NA | NA | 17 | TRBJ2-3 | TRBV5-6 | CASSSYRGRGSTDTQYF | TGTGCCAGCAGCTCGTATCGAGGCAGGGGAAGCACAGATACGCAGTATTTT
TRBD1 | NA | 15 | TRBJ1-5 | TRBV6-6 | CASSAGQGKAQPQHF | TGTGCCAGCAGTGCCGGACAGGGCAAGGCTCAGCCCCAGCATTTT
NA | once | 16 | TRBJ2-2 | TRBV5-5 | CASSLDGILGTGELFF | TGTGCCAGCAGCTTGGACGGTATACTCGGGACCGGGGAGCTGTTTTTT